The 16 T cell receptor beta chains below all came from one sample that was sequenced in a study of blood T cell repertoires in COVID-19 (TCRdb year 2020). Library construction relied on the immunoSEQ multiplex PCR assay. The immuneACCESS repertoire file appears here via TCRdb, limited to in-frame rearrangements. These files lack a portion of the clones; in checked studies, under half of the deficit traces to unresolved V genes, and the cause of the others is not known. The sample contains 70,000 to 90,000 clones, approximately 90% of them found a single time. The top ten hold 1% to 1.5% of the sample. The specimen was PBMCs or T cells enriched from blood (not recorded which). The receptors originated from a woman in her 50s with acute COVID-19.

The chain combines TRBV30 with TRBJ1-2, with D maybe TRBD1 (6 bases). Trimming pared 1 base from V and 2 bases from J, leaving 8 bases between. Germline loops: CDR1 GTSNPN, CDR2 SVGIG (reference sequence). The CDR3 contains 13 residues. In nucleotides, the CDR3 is TGTGCCTGGAGTGACAGGGCCAACTATGGCTACACCTTC. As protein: CAWSDRANYGYTF.

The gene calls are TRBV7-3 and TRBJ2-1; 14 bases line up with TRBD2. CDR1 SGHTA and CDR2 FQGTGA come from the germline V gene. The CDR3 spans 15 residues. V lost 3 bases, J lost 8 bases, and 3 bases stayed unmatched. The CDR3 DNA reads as TGTGCCAGCAGCTTGACGGGACTAGCGGGAGATGAGCAGTTCTTC. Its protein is CASSLTGLAGDEQFF.

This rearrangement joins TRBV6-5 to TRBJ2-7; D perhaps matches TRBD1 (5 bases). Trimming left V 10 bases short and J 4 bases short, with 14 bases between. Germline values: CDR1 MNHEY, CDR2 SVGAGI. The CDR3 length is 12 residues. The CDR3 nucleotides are TGTGCCACCATAGGGGCCAATTACGAGCAGTACTTC. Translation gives CATIGANYEQYF.

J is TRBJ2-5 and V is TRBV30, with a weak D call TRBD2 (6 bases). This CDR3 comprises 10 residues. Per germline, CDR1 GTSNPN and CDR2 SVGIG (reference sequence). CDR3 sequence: CAEGQETQYF. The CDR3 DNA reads TGTGCGGAGGGGCAAGAGACCCAGTACTTC.

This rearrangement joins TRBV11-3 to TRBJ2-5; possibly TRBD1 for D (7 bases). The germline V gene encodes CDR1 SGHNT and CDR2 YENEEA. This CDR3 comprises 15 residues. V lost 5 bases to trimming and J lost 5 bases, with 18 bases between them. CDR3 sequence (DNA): TGTGCCAGCAGCCCTGCGACAGGGAGGCGGGAGACCCAGTACTTC. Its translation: CASSPATGRRETQYF. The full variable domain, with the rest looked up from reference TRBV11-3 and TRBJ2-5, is EAGVVQSPRYKIIEKKQPVAFWCNPISGHNTLYWYLQNLGQGPELLIRYENEEAVDDSQLPKDRFSAERLKGVDSTLKIQPAELGDSAVYLCASSPATGRRETQYFGPGTRLLVL.

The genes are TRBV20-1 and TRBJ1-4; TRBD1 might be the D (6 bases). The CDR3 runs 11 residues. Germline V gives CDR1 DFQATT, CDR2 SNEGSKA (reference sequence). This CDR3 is CSQGTNEKLFF. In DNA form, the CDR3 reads TGCAGCCAGGGGACTAATGAAAAACTGTTTTTT.

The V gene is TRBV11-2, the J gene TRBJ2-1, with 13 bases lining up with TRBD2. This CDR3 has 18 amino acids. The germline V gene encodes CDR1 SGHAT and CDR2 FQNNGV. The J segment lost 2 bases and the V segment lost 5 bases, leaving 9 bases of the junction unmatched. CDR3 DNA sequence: TGTGCCAGCAGCCCCGGGACTAGCGGGAATTCCCCCTACAATGAGCAGTTCTTC. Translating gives CASSPGTSGNSPYNEQFF.

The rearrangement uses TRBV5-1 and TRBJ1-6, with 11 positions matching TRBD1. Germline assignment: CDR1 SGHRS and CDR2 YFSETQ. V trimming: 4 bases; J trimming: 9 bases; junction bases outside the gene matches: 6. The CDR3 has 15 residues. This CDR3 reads CASSAGQGGGSPLHF. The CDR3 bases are TGCGCCAGCAGCGCGGGACAGGGGGGAGGTTCACCCCTCCACTTT.

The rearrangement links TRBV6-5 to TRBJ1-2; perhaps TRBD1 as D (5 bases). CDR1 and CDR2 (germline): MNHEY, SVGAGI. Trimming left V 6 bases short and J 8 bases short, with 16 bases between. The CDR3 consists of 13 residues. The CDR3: CASRQVTFGGYTF. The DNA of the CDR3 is TGTGCCAGCAGACAGGTGACCTTCGGCGGCTACACCTTC.

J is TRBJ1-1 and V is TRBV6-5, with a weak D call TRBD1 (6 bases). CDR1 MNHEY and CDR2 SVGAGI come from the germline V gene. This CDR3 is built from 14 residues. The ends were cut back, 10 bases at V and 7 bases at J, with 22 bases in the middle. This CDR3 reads CATLRGGKVHEAFF. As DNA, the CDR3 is TGTGCCACTCTCAGGGGCGGCAAGGTCCATGAAGCTTTCTTT.

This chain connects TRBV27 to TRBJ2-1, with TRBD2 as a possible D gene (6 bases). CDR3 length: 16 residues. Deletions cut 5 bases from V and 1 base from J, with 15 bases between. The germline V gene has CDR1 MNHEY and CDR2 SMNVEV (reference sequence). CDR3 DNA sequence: TGTGCCAGCAGTCCCCTCGGGGGAGAATCCTACAATGAGCAGTTCTTC. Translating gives CASSPLGGESYNEQFF.

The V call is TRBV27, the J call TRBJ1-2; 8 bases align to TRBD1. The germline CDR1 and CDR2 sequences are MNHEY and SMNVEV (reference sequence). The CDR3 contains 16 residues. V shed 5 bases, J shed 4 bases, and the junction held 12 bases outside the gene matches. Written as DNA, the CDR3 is TGTGCCAGCAGTATTATTGGACAGGGTTTTGTCTATGGCTACACCTTC. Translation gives CASSIIGQGFVYGYTF.

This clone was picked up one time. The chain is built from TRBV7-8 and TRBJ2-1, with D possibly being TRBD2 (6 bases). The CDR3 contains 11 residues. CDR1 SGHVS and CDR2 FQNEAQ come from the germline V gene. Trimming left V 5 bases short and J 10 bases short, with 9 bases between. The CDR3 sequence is CASSPSGEQFF. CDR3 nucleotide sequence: TGTGCCAGCAGCCCCAGCGGGGAGCAGTTCTTC.

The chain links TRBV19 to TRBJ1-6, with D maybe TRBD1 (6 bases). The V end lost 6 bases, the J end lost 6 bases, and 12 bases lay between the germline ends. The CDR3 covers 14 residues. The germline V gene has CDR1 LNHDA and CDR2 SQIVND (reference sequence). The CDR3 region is CASRTGGLNSPLHF. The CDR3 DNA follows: TGTGCCAGTAGGACAGGCGGACTTAATTCACCCCTCCACTTT.

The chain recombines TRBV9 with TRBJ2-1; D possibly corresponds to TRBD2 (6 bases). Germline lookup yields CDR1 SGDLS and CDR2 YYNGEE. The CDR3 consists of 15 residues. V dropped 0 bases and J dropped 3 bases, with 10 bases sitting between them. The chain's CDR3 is CASSVGLGNYNEQFF. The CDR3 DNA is TGTGCCAGCAGCGTAGGACTAGGCAACTACAATGAGCAGTTCTTC.

CDR3 bases: TGTGCCAGCAGTTACTCGGCAGGGGTAAGAGGCTACACCTTC. Its protein product is CASSYSAGVRGYTF. The rearrangement uses TRBV6-5 and TRBJ1-2, with D possibly TRBD1 on 6 matching bases. CDR1 is MNHEY, CDR2 SVGAGI, per germline. V lost 0 bases and J lost 8, with 13 bases in between. This CDR3 comprises 14 residues.